This T cell receptor beta chain derives from a study of neoadjuvant anti-PD-1 for oral cavity cancer. Study outcomes and limitations: Only three patients per response group were TCR-analyzed; validation needed.

Measured with immunoSEQ multiplex PCR; TCRdb has only the in-frame clones, and not every one. The sample records some 10,000 clones, approximately 61% being singletons. The time point is: after neoadjuvant nivolumab, at surgical resection. Concerning this clone itself: As yet, its antigen is unknown.

The source of this sequence is a person aged 35-80 years with oral cavity squamous cell carcinoma. The sample here was PBMCs, taken after nivolumab (anti-PD-1) treatment.

CDR3: CASSPIPLADNPTGELFF. In DNA form, the CDR3 reads TGTGCCAGCAGTCCTATCCCACTAGCGGACAACCCCACCGGGGAGCTGTTTTTT. V is TRBV27 and J is TRBJ2-2; TRBD2 matches at 8 bases. This CDR3 region has 18 residues. The germline V gene encodes CDR1 MNHEY and CDR2 SMNVEV (reference sequence). V was pared by 5 bases and J by 4 bases, with 15 bases of the junction left unmatched.